This T cell receptor (beta chain) stems from a study of siplizumab effects on memory and regulatory T cells. Study observations and caveats: Memory cells seemed less diverse than naive T cells, which also seemed major contributors to the alloresponse.

On this clone itself: Its antigen remains unknown.

Unstimulated naive, memory, effector memory and TEMRA subsets from a few donor pairs have been sequenced, the authors report. Sequencing used immunoSEQ multiplex PCR; TCRdb keeps in-frame clones, though not all of them. This sample has 50,000 or so clones; about 90% occur once, and the top ten carry 0.3% to 0.45%. This CDR3 contains 15 residues. CDR1 and CDR2 (germline): MGHRA, YSYEKL. With 5 bases removed from V and 6 bases from J, the gap between germline ends came to 20 bases. Material for sequencing was naive CD8+ T cells sorted from blood. The source is a human donor in good health. This chain uses TRBV4-1 with TRBJ2-7; D may be TRBD1 or TRBD2 (5 bases each). The CDR3 spells CASSLGRGVVGEQYF. The CDR3 DNA follows: TGCGCCAGCAGCTTGGGACGAGGGGTAGTAGGCGAGCAGTACTTC.